The source of this TCR beta chain is a study of shared clonotypes between healthy human individuals (dated by TCRdb to the early 2020s). For context, the study as a whole: A couple of women and three men aged 18 to 49 years were included in the cohort. For each donor, CD4 naive and CD4 memory were each given three plates, CD8 naive was given two plates, and CD8 memory was given one plate. To estimate repertoire size and how much clonotype sharing occurs between individuals, the study deeply sequenced the blood TCR repertoires of roughly 5 healthy adults. To increase sequencing depth and limit assay-specific biases, TCR repertoire library preparation and sequencing were carried out by different laboratories using diverse techniques. Per donor, leukapheresis produced somewhere between about 0.85 and 10 billion PBMCs. The full study reports these points: When a few donors were compared, the shared fraction of clonotypes was around 5.1% for naive CD4, 3.5% to 4% for naive CD8, more than 2% for memory CD4, and 0.35% to 0.4% for memory CD8. Higher generation probabilities were observed for clonotypes shared by all four sorted-subset donors than for non-shared clonotypes. The genetic and exposure-history diversity represented was limited by the small number of donors. Based on pairwise subsampling, the degree of clonotype sharing among donors was expected to be affected by sequencing depth. Sampling was restricted to blood, and TCR repertoires in tissue are likely to differ from TCR repertoires in blood. Naive subsets generally had larger estimated clonotype richness than memory subsets did. Incomplete sequencing was indicated by rarefaction of sorted-subset datasets, despite the large sequencing depth.

TCR CDR3 regions were amplified from genomic DNA by multiplex PCR using the deep immunoSEQ assay. For each cell subset, the extracted genomic DNA was distributed evenly across all wells of several immunoSEQ 96-well plates, and each plate served as one replicate. For sorted subsets, roughly 200 ng of genomic DNA, equivalent to 25,000 to 35,000 T cell genomes, went into each replicate PCR. Purified libraries were measured with a Qubit 3.0 fluorometer, size-checked on a Bioanalyzer 2100, and measured again with the KAPA Library Quantification kit. Each immunoSEQ 96-well plate was sequenced on its own single-read 150-cycle Illumina NextSeq 550 flow cell. On the authors' methods: The immunoSEQ output contained only junctional sequences without quality scores, so filtering could not match that applied to full-length reads. To assign V/J genes and CDR3, sequences were annotated using PyIR, a Python wrapper for IgBLAST v1.9, with IMGT germline references. Any read was removed if the V/J assignment was weak (E-value above 1e-6), the CDR3 was missing, or the read contained stop codons, out-of-frame junctions, or ambiguous translated residues. V3J clonotypes were defined as sequences sharing the same inferred V gene, J gene, and CDR3 amino acid sequence. To compute the percentage overlap between repertoires, the number of shared unique clonotypes was divided by the size of the smaller repertoire. Repertoire richness was assessed with RTK rarefaction, the Chao1 estimator, and Recon v2.1 estimates of unobserved clonotypes. OLGA was used to compute generation probabilities for all TCRbeta clonotypes that the gDNA method yielded from a handful of donors. Not all clones reach the TCRdb copy of this immuneACCESS table, which keeps in-frame sequences only. Checked studies attribute under half of the gap to unresolved V genes and leave the rest unexplained. V and J calls and clone size follow that table, whereas D and trimming were derived from the DNA. Counted in this sample were over 2 million clones; approximately 90% of them appeared once. The ten largest clones represent around 0.38% of the sample.

The donors were healthy, HIV-negative adults who had no recently reported acute infections or vaccinations. Every donor was a Caucasian adult living in Nashville, Tennessee, USA. CD4+ T cells were enriched by magnetic negative selection; naive cells were then positively selected on CD45RA, and the negative fraction formed the memory subset. After blood collection by leukapheresis, PBMCs were isolated using Ficoll-Histopaque density gradient centrifugation and then cryopreserved in the vapor phase of liquid nitrogen. Analytical flow cytometry was used to check the purity and quantity of every magnetically sorted T cell population. Each sorted fraction had its genomic DNA isolated and then quantified by UV absorbance on a Nanodrop 2000c. To note about this clone: The specificity of this receptor is unknown. Base qualities are missing; no much larger clone stands one base away.

Including the terminal cysteine and phenylalanine, the CDR3 comprises 10 residues. Only the CDR3 region is kept as DNA, spanning 30 bases read in frame from base 1. Trimming takes 0 bases from V and 7 bases from J, and the germline ends sit 0 bases apart. The germline V gene specifies SGHDN as CDR1 and FVKESK as CDR2. This receptor chain uses TRBV14 and TRBJ2-5; the D gene cannot be named for sure. The sequenced sample consisted of naive CD4+ T cells from PBMCs. The label giving this sample's cell subset or site can be read as: CD45RA+ positively selected. The sequence was obtained from a man between 18 and 35 years old in good health. Some clones in this sample may be carry-over from other donors' samples. The CDR3 sequence is CASSQETQYF. DNA sequence: TGTGCCAGCAGCCAAGAGACCCAGTACTTC.